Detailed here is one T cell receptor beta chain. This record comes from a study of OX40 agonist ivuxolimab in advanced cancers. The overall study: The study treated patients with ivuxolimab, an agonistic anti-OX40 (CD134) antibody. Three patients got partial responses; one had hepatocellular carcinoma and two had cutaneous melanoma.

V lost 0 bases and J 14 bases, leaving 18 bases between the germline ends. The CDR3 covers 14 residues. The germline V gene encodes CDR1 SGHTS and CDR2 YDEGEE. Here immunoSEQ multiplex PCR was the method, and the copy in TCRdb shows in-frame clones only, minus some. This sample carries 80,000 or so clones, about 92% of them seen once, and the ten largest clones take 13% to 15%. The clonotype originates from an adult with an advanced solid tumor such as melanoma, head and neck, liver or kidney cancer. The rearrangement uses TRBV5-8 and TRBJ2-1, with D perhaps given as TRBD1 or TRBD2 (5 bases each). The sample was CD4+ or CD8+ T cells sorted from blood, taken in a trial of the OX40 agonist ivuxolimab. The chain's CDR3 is CASSLAEGTPREFF. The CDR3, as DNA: TGTGCCAGCAGCTTGGCAGAAGGGACCCCCCGGGAGTTCTTC.